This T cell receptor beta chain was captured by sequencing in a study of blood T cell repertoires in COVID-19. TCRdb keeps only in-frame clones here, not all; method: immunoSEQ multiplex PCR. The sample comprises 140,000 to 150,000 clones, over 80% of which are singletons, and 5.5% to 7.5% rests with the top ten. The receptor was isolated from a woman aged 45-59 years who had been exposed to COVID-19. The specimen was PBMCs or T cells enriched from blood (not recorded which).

The CDR3: CASSRGTAAGTDTQYF. In DNA, the CDR3 is TGTGCCAGCAGCCGAGGGACAGCGGCTGGCACAGATACGCAGTATTTT. The gene calls are TRBV3-1 (or the pseudogene TRBV3-2) and TRBJ2-3; 7 bases are shared with TRBD1. The CDR3 contains 16 residues. V shed 4 bases and J 1 base; nucleotides not matched to a gene: 8. Germline values: CDR1 LGHDT, CDR2 YNNKEL (reference sequence).